This TCR beta chain was captured by sequencing in a study of cytomegalovirus exposure and HLA in healthy donors. The PCR used 60 Vbeta and 13 Jbeta primers. Study processing details: A follow-up analysis tallied tens of millions of unique TCR beta chains, roughly 9.9 million shared. Using immunoSEQ multiplex PCR, the repertoire was profiled, and TCRdb retains in-frame clones only, with some absent. V and J calls and clone size are those listed in that table; D and trimming were worked out from the DNA. The sample consists of roughly 75,000 clones, approximately 82% of them appearing once. The CDR3 spans 16 residues. The V gene's germline CDR1 is SGDLS and CDR2 YYNGEE. V was clipped by 4 bases and J by 3 bases, with 19 bases between them.

This sequence originates from an older man in good health and CMV-seropositive. The chain employs TRBV9 and TRBJ1-1; D remains ambiguous. The specimen sequenced was PBMCs. CDR3 in DNA: TGTGCCAGCAGCCCCCCCGGGATTTTCCTGGACACTGAAGCTTTCTTT. Translation: CASSPPGIFLDTEAFF.